The next 28 T cell receptor beta chains were all read from a single sample in a study of CD8 T cells in ankylosing spondylitis. From the 5' RACE reads, TCRdb called clonotypes with MiXCR, one entry per CDR3 protein. The sample lists 250,000 to 350,000 distinct CDR3 sequences, about 20% occurring once. Material for sequencing was blood, either unsorted or a sorted T cell fraction (not recorded which). These receptors all stem from a female donor with ankylosing spondylitis or in good health (not recorded which).

The table lists this clonotype with a few counts. The chain uses TRBV24-1 and TRBJ2-5; 7 bases align to TRBD1. Per germline, CDR1 KGHDR and CDR2 SFDVKD. Trimming took 9 bases from V and 4 from J; bases not matched to a gene: 10. The CDR3 loop spans 14 amino acids. The CDR3 nucleotides are TGTGCCACCTATACCGGGACAGATGGAGAGACCCAGTACTTC. Its translation is CATYTGTDGETQYF.

This clonotype has a handful of counts. This chain joins TRBV21-1 and TRBJ2-1; the tabulated D call, TRBD2, remains unverified against the DNA. TRBV21-1 is noted as a pseudogene. The CDR3 sequence is 15 residues long. CDR3: CASSKILAGKNEQFF. The CDR3 coding sequence is TGTGCCAGCAGCAAAATCCTAGCGGGAAAGAATGAGCAGTTCTTC.

This clonotype has a handful of counts. This chain links TRBV4-3 with TRBJ2-5; unclear D gene. Germline V gene data show CDR1 as LGHNA and CDR2 as YSLEER. CDR3 length equals 15 residues. V was trimmed by 0 bases and J by 5 bases, leaving 13 bases between them. As DNA, the CDR3 is TGCGCCAGCAGCCAAGACCTCTTGGGTGTCGAGACCCAGTACTTC. It encodes CASSQDLLGVETQYF.

This clonotype has ten or more counts. The chain employs TRBV20-1 and TRBJ1-2; D remains ambiguous. Germline loops: CDR1 DFQATT, CDR2 SNEGSKA (reference sequence). V was pared by 4 bases and J by 5 bases, with 14 bases between. The CDR3 sequence is 13 residues long. The CDR3 DNA follows: TGCAGTGCTACCTCCGCCGGCGGGTATGGCTACACCTTC. Translating it yields CSATSAGGYGYTF.

This clonotype has more than one count but fewer than ten. The chain links TRBV3-1 to TRBJ1-2; unclear D gene. In germline, CDR1 is LGHDT, CDR2 YNNKEL (reference sequence). V lost 4 bases and J 2 bases, leaving 14 bases between the germline ends. The length of the CDR3 is 15 residues. Written as DNA, the CDR3 is TGTGCCAGCAGCCCACAATGGGGTTCCAACTATGGCTACACCTTC. Its translation is CASSPQWGSNYGYTF. The full variable domain, rest sourced from reference TRBV3-1 and TRBJ1-2, is DTAVSQTPKYLVTQMGNDKSIKCEQNLGHDTMYWYKQDSKKFLKIMFSYNNKELIINETVPNRFSPKSPDKAHLNLHINSLELGDSAVYFCASSPQWGSNYGYTFGSGTRLTVV.

The rearrangement joins TRBV7-9 to TRBJ1-4, with no clear D. CDR1 and CDR2 from the germline V gene are SEHNR and FQNEAQ (reference sequence). The CDR3 has 15 amino acids. V lost 2 bases, J lost 0 bases, and 7 bases lay in between. The DNA for the CDR3 is TGTGCCAGCAGCTTATCACTAGCAACTAATGAAAAACTGTTTTTT. Translation: CASSLSLATNEKLFF.

This clonotype was picked up a small number of times. The CDR3, as DNA: TGTGCCTGGGATCTAGCGGGCTCCACAGATACGCAGTATTTT. As protein: CAWDLAGSTDTQYF. J is TRBJ2-3 and V is TRBV30; 8 positions agree with TRBD2. CDR1 and CDR2 from the germline V gene are GTSNPN and SVGIG (reference sequence). Losses at the gene ends were 5 bases for V and 2 bases for J; bases not matched to a gene: 6. This CDR3 contains 14 residues. Based on the CDR3 plus reference TRBV30 and TRBJ2-3, the full variable domain is SQTIHQWPATLVQPVGSPLSLECTVEGTSNPNLYWYRQAAGRGLQLLFYSVGIGQISSEVPQNLSASRPQDRQFILSSKKLLLSDSGFYLCAWDLAGSTDTQYFGPGTRLTVL.

Here the CDR3 DNA reads TGCAGTGCTAGAGATTGGGGTGGCTACACCTTC. Translated, it gives CSARDWGGYTF. V gene TRBV20-1 combines with J gene TRBJ1-2; no clear D gene. Germline values: CDR1 DFQATT, CDR2 SNEGSKA (reference sequence). The CDR3 loop spans 11 amino acids. The V end lost 0 bases, the J end lost 7 bases, and 6 bases lay between the germline ends.

J is TRBJ1-5 and V is TRBV2; D is ambiguous. The CDR3 contains 16 residues. Trimming pared 1 base from V and 3 bases from J, leaving 13 bases between. CDR1 is SNHLY, CDR2 FYNNEI, per germline. This CDR3 reads CASSEDLMPFNQPQHF. For the CDR3, the DNA is TGTGCCAGCAGTGAAGACCTCATGCCCTTCAATCAGCCCCAGCATTTT.

In this sample, this clonotype turned up once. This rearrangement joins TRBV12-3 or TRBV12-4 to TRBJ1-2; 10 nucleotides line up with TRBD1. J was trimmed by 8 bases and V by 3 bases; bases with no gene match: 3. CDR3 length: 13 residues. Written as DNA, the CDR3 is TGTGCCAGCAGTTTCGACAGGGGGCTAGGCTACACCTTC. Translating gives CASSFDRGLGYTF.

The chain links TRBV18 to TRBJ1-3; D uncertain. The germline V gene encodes CDR1 KGHSH and CDR2 LQKENI. The CDR3 extends over 16 amino acids. V was clipped by 2 bases and J by 0 bases, with 11 bases between them. In nucleotides, the CDR3 is TGTGCCAGCTCACCATGGCAGCGCCGCTCTGGAAACACCATATATTTT. It is translated as CASSPWQRRSGNTIYF.

This clonotype appeared many times. This chain connects TRBV25-1 to TRBJ2-1; 7 bases fit TRBD2. Trimming removed 4 bases from V and 7 bases from J; junction bases left unmatched: 4. The germline CDR1 and CDR2 sequences are MGHDK and SYGVNS. The CDR3 is 13 residues long. CDR3 region: CASSVLGRNEQFF. CDR3 nucleotides: TGTGCCAGCAGTGTGCTCGGGAGGAATGAGCAGTTCTTC.

This clonotype appeared a few times. CDR3 amino acids: CASSRLGLNYEQYF. In DNA, the CDR3 is TGTGCCAGCAGTCGCCTAGGACTAAACTACGAGCAGTACTTC. This sequence joins TRBV5-6 and TRBJ2-7, with D possibly being TRBD2 (6 bases). The CDR3 is 14 amino acids. Looked up from germline, CDR1 is SGHDT and CDR2 is YYEEEE. V shed 5 bases and J shed 3 bases, with 15 bases lying between them.

V usage is TRBV14 and J usage is TRBJ1-1; perhaps TRBD1 as D (6 bases). V lost 3 bases and J 6 bases, leaving 8 bases between the germline ends. The CDR3 consists of 12 residues. Germline assignment: CDR1 SGHDN and CDR2 FVKESK. In DNA, the CDR3 is TGTGCCAGCAGCCATGGGGGGCCTGAAGCTTTCTTT. Its protein product is CASSHGGPEAFF.

J is TRBJ2-1 and V is TRBV11-2, with a weak D call TRBD2 (5 bases). The germline V gene has CDR1 SGHAT and CDR2 FQNNGV. The CDR3 extends over 14 amino acids. Deletions cut 7 bases from V and 0 bases from J, with 10 bases between. CDR3 sequence reads: CASIQGSSYNEQFF. In DNA form, the CDR3 reads TGTGCCAGCATCCAAGGGAGCTCCTACAATGAGCAGTTCTTC. The full variable domain, completed using reference TRBV11-2 and TRBJ2-1, is EAGVAQSPRYKIIEKRQSVAFWCNPISGHATLYWYQQILGQGPKLLIQFQNNGVVDDSQLPKDRFSAERLKGVDSTLKIQPAKLEDSAVYLCASIQGSSYNEQFFGPGTRLTVL.

This clonotype was recorded a few times. The rearrangement links TRBV7-9 to TRBJ2-7; perhaps TRBD2 as D (5 bases). The V gene's germline CDR1 is SEHNR and CDR2 FQNEAQ (reference sequence). V lost 4 bases and J 6 bases, leaving 16 bases between the germline ends. The CDR3 loop spans 14 amino acids. CDR3 bases: TGTGCCAGCAGCTCCAACCCCCGGGATCTCGAGCAGTACTTC. This sequence encodes CASSSNPRDLEQYF.

In its sample, this clonotype was seen a few times. This chain links TRBV5-1 with TRBJ2-6; 8 nucleotides match TRBD1. This CDR3 contains 17 residues. Trimming cost V 4 bases and J 5 bases; bases outside gene matches: 11. In germline, CDR1 is SGHRS, CDR2 YFSETQ. The CDR3 reads CASSPGTGSGRANVLTF. CDR3 DNA sequence: TGCGCCAGCAGCCCGGGGACAGGCTCTGGGAGGGCCAACGTCCTGACTTTC.

The chain has TRBV5-6 and TRBJ1-2; a possible D gene is TRBD1 (5 bases). Trimming removed 1 base at V and 4 bases at J, with 11 bases between. CDR1 is SGHDT and CDR2 is YYEEEE in the germline V gene. The CDR3 sequence is 14 residues long. CDR3 nucleotide sequence: TGTGCCAGCAGCTTGAGCGACAGACGCTATGGCTACACCTTC. Residues: CASSLSDRRYGYTF. Supplemented by reference TRBV5-6 and TRBJ1-2, the full variable domain reads DAGVTQSPTHLIKTRGQQVTLRCSPKSGHDTVSWYQQALGQGPQFIFQYYEEEERQRGNFPDRFSGHQFPNYSSELNVNALLLGDSALYLCASSLSDRRYGYTFGSGTRLTVV.

In its sample, this clonotype was seen a few times. The genes are TRBV3-1 and TRBJ2-5; D is unclear. With 0 bases removed from V and 7 bases from J, the gap between germline ends came to 9 bases. This CDR3 comprises 13 residues. The germline V gene has CDR1 LGHDT and CDR2 YNNKEL (reference sequence). In DNA, the CDR3 is TGTGCCAGCAGCCAAGATCGGAGTCGGACCCAGTACTTC. Protein product: CASSQDRSRTQYF.

The V gene is TRBV20-1, the J gene TRBJ2-1, with unresolved D. Germline values: CDR1 DFQATT, CDR2 SNEGSKA (reference sequence). The CDR3 length is 12 residues. In DNA form, the CDR3 reads TGCGCGAGTTTGGGGTCCTACAATGAGCAGTTCTTC. Translating it yields CASLGSYNEQFF.

The sample holds a few counts of this clonotype. Its ends do not fully match the called genes, so a read error is possible. The chain links TRBV7-3 to TRBJ2-1; TRBD2 matches at 9 bases. From germline, CDR1 is SGHTA and CDR2 FQGTGA. This CDR3 is built from 15 residues. In nucleotides, the CDR3 is TGTGCCAGCAGTCTGGGGGTCGGGTTAGCGGGAGCGCAGATCTTC. Its protein is CASSLGVGLAGAQIF.

The chain's CDR3 is CASQSSPLALHF. The DNA of the CDR3 is TGTGCCAGCCAATCCTCACCCTTGGCCCTCCACTTT. The rearrangement links TRBV12-3 or TRBV12-4 to TRBJ1-6; D uncertain. The CDR3 is 12 residues long. Trimming took 8 bases from V and 14 from J, leaving 16 bases between them.

This clonotype was picked up a small number of times. V usage is TRBV18 and J usage is TRBJ1-1; D not resolved. CDR1 is KGHSH, CDR2 LQKENI, per germline. V was trimmed by 6 bases and J by 0 bases, leaving 14 bases between them. This CDR3 has 15 amino acids. The CDR3 DNA is TGTGCCAGCTCGTCTACCCCAGTGGTGAACACTGAAGCTTTCTTT. It yields the protein CASSSTPVVNTEAFF.

This clonotype has only a few counts. The chain links TRBV4-1 to TRBJ2-6, with 11 bases identical to TRBD2. Trimming at V came to 1 base and at J to 0 bases, leaving 14 bases not matched to a gene. Germline V CDR1 and CDR2: MGHRA, YSYEKL. This CDR3 spans 22 amino acids. DNA of the CDR3: TGCGCCAGCAGCCAAGGGGGCGCAGGGGTAGGGACTAGCGGCTCTGGGGCCAACGTCCTGACTTTC. Amino acids: CASSQGGAGVGTSGSGANVLTF.

In its sample, this clonotype was seen a few times. This chain links TRBV12-3 or TRBV12-4 with TRBJ2-7, with 7 bases that match TRBD2. After removal of 4 bases from V and 0 bases from J, the junction contained 3 bases not matched to a gene. This CDR3 has 14 residues. For the CDR3, the DNA is TGTGCCAGCAGTTCCCTAGCGGTCTCCTACGAGCAGTACTTC. Protein product: CASSSLAVSYEQYF.

The chain couples TRBV20-1 to TRBJ1-2; D perhaps matches TRBD1 (6 bases). V lost 5 bases to trimming and J lost 0 bases, with 22 bases between them. Germline V gene sequence: CDR1 DFQATT, CDR2 SNEGSKA (reference sequence). The length of the CDR3 is 17 residues. The CDR3 sequence: CSAPLQGGGRANYGYTF. CDR3 nucleotides: TGCAGTGCTCCTTTACAGGGCGGCGGAAGAGCTAACTATGGCTACACCTTC.

This clonotype was recorded at least ten times. V is TRBV6-2 or TRBV6-3 and J is TRBJ2-5, with D perhaps matching TRBD2 (5 bases). Trimming removed 2 bases at V and 3 bases at J, with 13 bases between. Germline V gene lookup returns CDR1 MNHEY and CDR2 SVGEGT. The CDR3 has 15 amino acids. Here the CDR3 reads CASSYRSGGKETQYF. DNA of the CDR3: TGTGCCAGCAGTTACAGGAGCGGCGGAAAAGAGACCCAGTACTTC.

This clonotype was detected ten times or more. The chain combines TRBV12-3 or TRBV12-4 with TRBJ2-7, with TRBD1 identical over 8 bases. Trimming took 5 bases from V and 5 from J; bases not matched to a gene: 8. This CDR3 contains 14 residues. The CDR3 sequence: CASSTRQGTDEQYF. In nucleotides, the CDR3 is TGTGCCAGCAGTACCAGACAGGGGACCGACGAGCAGTACTTC.